This T cell receptor (beta chain) came from a study of shared T cell receptors in the human thymus. CDR1 LNHDA and CDR2 SQIVND come from the germline V gene (reference sequence). V lost 7 bases and J lost 5, with 15 bases in between. CDR3 size: 13 residues. Libraries were prepared by immunoSEQ multiplex PCR; TCRdb keeps only in-frame clonotypes and omits some of them. In the table there are approximately 400,000 clones, roughly 94% of which are singletons. The sequencing input was thymocytes. This clonotype was obtained from a human donor. The chain joins TRBV19 to TRBJ2-7; tentative D call: TRBD2 (5 bases). The CDR3, as DNA: TGTGCCAGTACCTCAACGGAGGTAAACGAGCAGTACTTC. It is translated as CASTSTEVNEQYF.